This entry describes one T cell receptor beta chain. Its target is not known. TCRdb's copy holds only in-frame clones and misses some; the assay was immunoSEQ multiplex PCR. The sample includes fewer than 110,000 clones, nearly 90% of them seen just once. The data are from a study of T cell responses to AZD1222 COVID-19 vaccine. V was pared by 2 bases and J by 9 bases, with 16 bases of the junction left unmatched. CDR1 MGHRA and CDR2 YSYEKL come from the germline V gene. The CDR3 length is 17 residues. Study outcomes and limitations: Scientists sampled the repertoires only once the peak T cell response had passed. Possibly, clonal diversity was underestimated; donors were largely white British and included more females. Nearly half of unique spike-specific TCRs reportedly avoided B.1.351 and B.1.1.7 mutated regions.

The chain has TRBV4-1 and TRBJ2-4; 7 bases are shared with TRBD1. The TCR sequence derives from an adult who received the AZD1222 COVID-19 vaccine. Sequenced here: peripheral blood, sampled 28 days after the second AZD1222 dose. Written as DNA, the CDR3 is TGCGCCAGCAGCCAACCGACAGGGTACGGGGCTAGGAGCATTCAGTACTTC. This gives the protein CASSQPTGYGARSIQYF.